This T cell receptor beta chain was sequenced during a study of blood T cells in healthy people across ages. Trimming stripped 7 bases from V and 7 bases from J, with 10 bases between. The CDR3 has 11 amino acids. CDR1 is MGHDK, CDR2 SYGVNS, per germline. This clonotype was seen a handful of times. A sample-barcoded 5' primer and a J-beta primer mix were used in a second PCR of about 6 to 12 cycles. A single record per CDR3 protein comes from TCRdb applying MiXCR to the 5' RACE reads. The sample has about 1 million distinct CDR3 sequences, under 30% seen once. These same records also appear under a second study, on T cells of mothers and their children.

Specimen: blood. The chain employs TRBV25-1 and TRBJ1-2; D is possibly TRBD1 (6 bases). The receptor's source is a girl aged 2 to 10 in good health. Written as DNA, the CDR3 is TGTGCCAGCAAGACAGGAACTGGCTACACCTTC. Its translation is CASKTGTGYTF.